This T cell receptor (beta chain) was obtained from a study of shared clonotypes between healthy human individuals. The method was immunoSEQ multiplex PCR; TCRdb's version includes in-frame clones alone and lacks a portion of them. Here the sample spans some 2,500,000 clones, about 90% being singletons. CDR1 and CDR2 from the germline V gene are SGHAT and FQDESV (reference sequence). This CDR3 is 15 amino acids long. V lost 5 bases to trimming and J lost 3 bases; unmatched junction nucleotides: 6. The sample consisted of naive CD4+ T cells from PBMCs. Subset: CD45RA+ positively selected. This receptor was taken from a man aged 18 to 30 in good health. Some clones in this sample may be carry-over from other donors' samples. The chain recombines TRBV11-1 with TRBJ1-5; 8 nucleotides line up with TRBD1. DNA of the CDR3: TGTGCCAGCAGCGCGGGGACAGGAGACAATCAGCCCCAGCATTTT. Its protein is CASSAGTGDNQPQHF. The complete variable domain, with remaining parts taken from reference TRBV11-1 and TRBJ1-5, reads EAEVAQSPRYKITEKSQAVAFWCDPISGHATLYWYRQILGQGPELLVQFQDESVVDDSQLPKDRFSAERLKGVDSTLKIQPAELGDSAMYLCASSAGTGDNQPQHFGDGTRLSIL.